This T cell receptor beta chain was sequenced during a study of spatial heterogeneity in lung cancer. General observations from the study: Tumor TCRs that were ubiquitous and expanded showed up in blood more at resection than follow-up.

The time point was: sample taken at primary tumor resection. Frozen PBMC, nontumor lung or tumor provided whole RNA, which was sequenced unsorted. Samples came from about 72 TRACERx patients with untreated early-stage lung cancer. The germline V gene encodes CDR1 MNHNS and CDR2 SASEGT. This CDR3 is 13 amino acids long. V shed 11 bases and J shed 0 bases, with 13 bases lying between them. The library protocol tagged each TCR cDNA with a unique molecular identifier. TCRdb independently ran MiXCR on the 5' RACE reads; one entry per CDR3 protein. The data hold 17,000 or so distinct CDR3 sequences, with about a fifth observed a single time. In this sample, this clonotype turned up many times. The antigen remains undetermined.

The source is a female donor with early-stage non-small cell lung cancer. This specimen was PBMCs, taken at surgery. This chain connects TRBV6-1 to TRBJ1-1, with D unclear. This chain's CDR3 is CACRRGMNTEAFF. CDR3 DNA: TGTGCCTGCCGCCGAGGAATGAACACTGAAGCTTTCTTT.